This entry describes one TCR beta chain. This clone's antigen is unknown. Per-base qualities were not stored, and no clone one base away is much larger. The sample comes from a study of T cells in localized non-small cell lung cancer (dated by TCRdb to the early 2020s). Study-wide context: Comparing tumors with uninvolved tumor-adjacent lungs, the study looked at the T cell repertoires of fewer than 250 patients with early-stage NSCLC. The mean age of the NSCLC patients was under 70 years, with 130 or so men and about a hundred women. All 220 or so NSCLC patients in the cohort were treatment-naive and had localized lung tumors that were resected. What the authors observed across the whole study: The highest T cell clonality was observed in uninvolved tumor-adjacent lung, where clonality exceeded that of tumor, suggesting that antigenic responses were more focused in uninvolved tumor-adjacent lung. Of the top 100 tumor clones, a median of roughly 53 were detected in paired uninvolved adjacent lung; under 35 were also among that lung's top 100. Higher T cell density in blood was associated with longer overall survival, whereas higher clonality in adjacent lung was associated with shorter survival. Because multi-region sequencing of the tumors was not done, intratumor heterogeneity could not be ruled out. Because the study design was exploratory, TCR variables were selected using unadjusted p-values without false-discovery rate correction.

At diagnosis, tumor, uninvolved tumor-adjacent lung and peripheral blood were collected and then preserved as a mix of FFPE and fresh-frozen material. For TCR repertoire profiling, blood samples were analyzed as peripheral blood mononuclear cells. The immunoSEQ Assay was used to sequence TCR beta CDR3 regions from DNA. Regarding the original processing steps: T cell density was computed as TCR beta template counts normalized to usable DNA estimated by amplifying housekeeping genes. Richness was estimated with the preseqR package, extrapolating to 400,000 templates for PBMC samples and 120,000 templates for tissue samples. Clonality was defined as one minus Pielou's evenness. To identify tissue-enriched TCRs, differential abundance testing was run on productive amino-acid clonotypes with a minimum total count of 5 and an alpha of 0.1. The Jaccard Index and the Morisita Overlap Index were used to quantify repertoire overlap between compartments. TCR beta CDR3s were clustered by GLIPH together with public tetramer-defined viral CDR3s, and at least three viral sequences plus V-gene enrichment were required for viral motifs. TCRdb took this table from immuneACCESS and kept in-frame rearrangements with V and J called. Such tables lack part of the clones; where checked against another copy, unresolved V genes explain under half of the gap, and the rest is unexplained. V, J and clone size are those of that table, while D and trimming were read from the DNA. The sample profile shows about 33,000 clones; about 92% of them were found once. Approximately 7.7% of the sample is taken by the ten largest.

The CDR3 holds 15 amino acids from the cysteine to the phenylalanine. Just CDR3 DNA is preserved here, 45 bases in frame from base 1. For CDR1 and CDR2, the germline V gene lists SGHAT and FQNNGV. The germline V end is reduced by 5 bases and the J end by 8 bases; junction bases left unmatched: 6. The receptor comes from a female donor at least 60 years old with stage I lung adenocarcinoma. The sequencing used peripheral blood, collected before any cancer treatment. The chain employs TRBV11-2 and TRBJ1-6, with TRBD1 identical over 10 junction bases. The DNA sequence follows: TGTGCCAGCAGCCTCGGGACAGGGGATGATTCACCCCTCCACTTT. It translates to CASSLGTGDDSPLHF. The CDR3, completed at both ends by the reference TRBV11-2 and TRBJ1-6 genes, gives the full variable domain EAGVAQSPRYKIIEKRQSVAFWCNPISGHATLYWYQQILGQGPKLLIQFQNNGVVDDSQLPKDRFSAERLKGVDSTLKIQPAKLEDSAVYLCASSLGTGDDSPLHFGNGTRLTVT.